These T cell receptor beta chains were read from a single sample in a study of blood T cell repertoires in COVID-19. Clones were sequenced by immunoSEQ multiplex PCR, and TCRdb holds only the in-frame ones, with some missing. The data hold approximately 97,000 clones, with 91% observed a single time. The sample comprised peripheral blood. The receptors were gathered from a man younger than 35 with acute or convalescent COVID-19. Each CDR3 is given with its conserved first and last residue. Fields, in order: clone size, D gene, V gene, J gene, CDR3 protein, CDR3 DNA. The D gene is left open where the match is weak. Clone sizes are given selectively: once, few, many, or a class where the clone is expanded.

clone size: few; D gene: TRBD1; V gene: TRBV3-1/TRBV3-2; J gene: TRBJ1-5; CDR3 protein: CASSPTGLQGALSNQPQHF; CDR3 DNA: TGTGCCAGCAGCCCAACCGGGTTACAGGGGGCCCTCAGCAATCAGCCCCAGCATTTT
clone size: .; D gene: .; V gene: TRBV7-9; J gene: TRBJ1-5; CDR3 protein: CASSKTGYNQPQHF; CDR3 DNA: TGTGCCAGCAGCAAAACAGGGTACAATCAGCCCCAGCATTTT
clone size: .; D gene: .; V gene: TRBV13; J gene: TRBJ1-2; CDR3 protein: CASSLDRGQNYGYTF; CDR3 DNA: TGTGCCAGCAGCTTAGATCGAGGACAGAACTATGGCTACACCTTC
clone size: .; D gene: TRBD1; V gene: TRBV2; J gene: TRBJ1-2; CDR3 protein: CAGGTANYGYTF; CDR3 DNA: TGTGCCGGAGGGACAGCTAACTATGGCTACACCTTC
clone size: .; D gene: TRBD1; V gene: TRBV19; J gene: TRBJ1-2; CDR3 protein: CASSIWTGEWNGYTF; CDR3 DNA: TGTGCCAGTAGTATTTGGACAGGGGAATGGAATGGCTACACCTTC
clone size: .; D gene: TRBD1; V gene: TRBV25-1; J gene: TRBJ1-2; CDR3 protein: CASSEWGQGAVANYGYTF; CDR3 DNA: TGTGCCAGCAGTGAATGGGGGCAGGGGGCGGTAGCTAACTATGGCTACACCTTC
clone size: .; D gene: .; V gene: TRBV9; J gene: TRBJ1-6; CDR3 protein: CASSVESGNSYNSPLHF; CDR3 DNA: TGTGCCAGCAGCGTAGAGTCGGGAAACTCCTATAATTCACCCCTCCACTTT
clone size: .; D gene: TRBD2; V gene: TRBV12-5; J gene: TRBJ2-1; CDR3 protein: CASGLGRGLLAGVNEQFF; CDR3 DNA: TGTGCTAGTGGTTTGGGCCGAGGGCTGCTAGCGGGAGTGAATGAGCAGTTCTTC
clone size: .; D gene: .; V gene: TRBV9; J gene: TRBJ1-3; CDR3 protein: CASSVDRREAGNTIYF; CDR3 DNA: TGTGCCAGCAGCGTAGATCGCAGGGAGGCCGGAAACACCATATATTTT
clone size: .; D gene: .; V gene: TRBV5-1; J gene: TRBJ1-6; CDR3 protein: CASSLATDSGGSPLHF; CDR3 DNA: TGCGCCAGCAGCTTGGCGACGGACAGCGGTGGTTCACCCCTCCACTTT
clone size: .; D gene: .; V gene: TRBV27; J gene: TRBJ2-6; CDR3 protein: CASSLRGTGNVLTF; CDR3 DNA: TGTGCCAGCAGTTTACGGGGGACCGGAAACGTCCTGACTTTC
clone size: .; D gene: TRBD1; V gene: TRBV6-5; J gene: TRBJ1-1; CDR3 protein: CASSYRGQSAFF; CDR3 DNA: TGTGCCAGCAGCTACAGGGGACAATCCGCTTTCTTT
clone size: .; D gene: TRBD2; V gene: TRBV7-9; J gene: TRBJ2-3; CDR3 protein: CASSLAWRGDTDTQYF; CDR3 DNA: TGTGCCAGCAGCTTAGCGTGGCGGGGGGACACAGATACGCAGTATTTT
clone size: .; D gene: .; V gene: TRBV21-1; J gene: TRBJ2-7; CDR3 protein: CASSTLVVSGEQYF; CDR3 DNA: TGTGCCAGCAGCACCTTAGTAGTAAGCGGCGAGCAGTACTTC
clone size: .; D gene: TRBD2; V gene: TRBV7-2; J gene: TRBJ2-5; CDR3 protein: CASSFAPAGGRETQYF; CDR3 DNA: TGTGCCAGCAGCTTTGCACCAGCGGGGGGGCGGGAGACCCAGTACTTC
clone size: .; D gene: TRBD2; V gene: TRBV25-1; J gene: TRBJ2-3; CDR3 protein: CASSNIAGESDTQYF; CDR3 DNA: TGTGCCAGCAGTAATATAGCGGGAGAATCCGATACGCAGTATTTT
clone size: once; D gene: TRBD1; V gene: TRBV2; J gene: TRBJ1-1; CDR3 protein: CASSERTGRGEAFF; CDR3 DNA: TGTGCCAGCAGTGAACGGACAGGGAGGGGAGAAGCTTTCTTT
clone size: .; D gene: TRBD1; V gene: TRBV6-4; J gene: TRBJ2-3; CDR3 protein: CASRQGATDTQYF; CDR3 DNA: TGTGCCAGCCGACAGGGGGCCACAGATACGCAGTATTTT
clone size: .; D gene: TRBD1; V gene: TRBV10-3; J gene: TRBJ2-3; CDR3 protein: CAILRSHRGPYTDTQYF; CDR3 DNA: TGTGCCATCTTGAGGTCTCACAGGGGCCCTTACACAGATACGCAGTATTTT
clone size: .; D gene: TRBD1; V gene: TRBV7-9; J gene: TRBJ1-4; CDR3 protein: CASSSPGQGFEKLFF; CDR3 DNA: TGTGCCAGCAGCTCTCCTGGACAGGGATTTGAAAAACTGTTTTTT
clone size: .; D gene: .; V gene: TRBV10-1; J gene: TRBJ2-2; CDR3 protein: CASRDSPNTGELFF; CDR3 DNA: TGCGCCAGCAGGGACTCCCCGAACACCGGGGAGCTGTTTTTT
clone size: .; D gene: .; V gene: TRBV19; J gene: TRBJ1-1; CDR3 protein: CASSLAGNTEAFF; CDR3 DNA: TGTGCCAGTAGTTTGGCAGGGAACACTGAAGCTTTCTTT
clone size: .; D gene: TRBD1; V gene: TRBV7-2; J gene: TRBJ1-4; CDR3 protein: CASSFQGANEKLFF; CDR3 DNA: TGTGCCAGCAGCTTTCAGGGGGCTAATGAAAAACTGTTTTTT
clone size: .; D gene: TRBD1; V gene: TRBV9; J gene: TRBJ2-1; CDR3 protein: CASSPPPGGHGEQFF; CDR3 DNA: TGTGCCAGCAGCCCACCTCCAGGGGGACACGGTGAGCAGTTCTTC
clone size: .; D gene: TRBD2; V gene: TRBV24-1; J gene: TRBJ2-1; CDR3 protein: CATSLRLATYNEQFF; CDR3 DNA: TGTGCCACCAGCCTCCGACTAGCGACCTACAATGAGCAGTTCTTC
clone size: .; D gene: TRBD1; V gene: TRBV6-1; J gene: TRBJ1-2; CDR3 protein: CASSYLTGGDGYTF; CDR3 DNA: TGTGCCAGCAGCTACTTGACAGGGGGCGATGGCTACACCTTC
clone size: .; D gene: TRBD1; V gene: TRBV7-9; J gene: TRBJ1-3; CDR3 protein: CASSVGQGGNTIYF; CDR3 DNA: TGTGCCAGCAGCGTTGGACAGGGCGGAAACACCATATATTTT
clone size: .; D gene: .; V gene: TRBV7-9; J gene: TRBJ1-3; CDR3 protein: CASSHGSGNTIYF; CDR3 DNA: TGTGCCAGCAGTCACGGCTCTGGAAACACCATATATTTT
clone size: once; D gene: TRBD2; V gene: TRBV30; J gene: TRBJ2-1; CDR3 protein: CAWSSPNGLVYNEQFF; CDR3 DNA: TGTGCCTGGAGTTCCCCCAATGGACTAGTCTACAATGAGCAGTTCTTC
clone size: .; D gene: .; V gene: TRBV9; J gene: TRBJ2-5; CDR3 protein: CASSVAGGSGWETQYF; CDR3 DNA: TGTGCCAGCAGCGTAGCTGGGGGGAGCGGGTGGGAGACCCAGTACTTC
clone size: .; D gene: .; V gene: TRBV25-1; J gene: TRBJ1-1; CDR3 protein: CASSARQGRDTEAFF; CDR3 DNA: TGTGCCAGCAGTGCCCGGCAGGGAAGGGACACTGAAGCTTTCTTT
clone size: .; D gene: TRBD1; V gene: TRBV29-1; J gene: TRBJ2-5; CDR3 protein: CSVDFFRGETQYF; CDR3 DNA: TGCAGCGTTGATTTTTTCAGGGGGGAGACCCAGTACTTC
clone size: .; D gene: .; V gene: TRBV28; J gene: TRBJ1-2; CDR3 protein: CASSLTQGISNYGYTF; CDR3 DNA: TGTGCCAGCAGTTTAACACAGGGCATCTCAAACTATGGCTACACCTTC
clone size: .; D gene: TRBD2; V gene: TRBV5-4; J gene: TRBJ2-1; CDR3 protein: CASSLGTSVSSYNEQFF; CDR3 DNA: TGTGCCAGCAGCTTGGGTACTAGCGTAAGCTCCTACAATGAGCAGTTCTTC
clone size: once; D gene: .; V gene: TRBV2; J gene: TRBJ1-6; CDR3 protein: CASSVDSFNSPLHF; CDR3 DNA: TGTGCCAGCAGTGTGGACAGCTTTAATTCACCCCTCCACTTT
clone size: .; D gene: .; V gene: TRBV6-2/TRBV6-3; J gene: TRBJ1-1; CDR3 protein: CASSYRRSGGGDTEAFF; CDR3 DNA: TGTGCCAGCAGTTACAGGAGGTCGGGGGGGGGAGACACTGAAGCTTTCTTT
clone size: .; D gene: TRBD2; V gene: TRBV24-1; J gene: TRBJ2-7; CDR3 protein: CATSSGLAGERGYEQYF; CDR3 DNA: TGTGCCACCAGTTCCGGGCTGGCGGGAGAGAGAGGCTACGAGCAGTACTTC
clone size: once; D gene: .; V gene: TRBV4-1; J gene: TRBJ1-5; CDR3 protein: CASSQEGGMNRQPQHF; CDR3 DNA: TGCGCCAGCAGCCAAGAGGGAGGGATGAATAGACAGCCCCAGCATTTT
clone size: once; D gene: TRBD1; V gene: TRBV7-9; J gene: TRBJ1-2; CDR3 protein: CASSFADRVNYGYTF; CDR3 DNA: TGTGCCAGCAGCTTCGCGGACAGGGTAAACTATGGCTACACCTTC
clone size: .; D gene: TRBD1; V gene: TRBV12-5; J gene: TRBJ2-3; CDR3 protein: CASGTNMDRFPDTQYF; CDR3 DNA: TGTGCTAGTGGCACGAACATGGACAGGTTCCCAGATACGCAGTATTTT
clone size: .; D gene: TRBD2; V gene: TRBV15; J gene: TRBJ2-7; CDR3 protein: CATSRGGSLSGEQYF; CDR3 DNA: TGTGCCACCAGCAGAGGCGGGAGCTTGTCTGGGGAGCAGTACTTC
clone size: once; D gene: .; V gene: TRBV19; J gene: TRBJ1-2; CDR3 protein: CASSIGTDVYGYTF; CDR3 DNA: TGTGCCAGTAGTATCGGGACTGACGTCTATGGCTACACCTTC
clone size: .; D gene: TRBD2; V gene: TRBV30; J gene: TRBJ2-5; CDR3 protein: CAWKRTSGGETQYF; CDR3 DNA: TGTGCCTGGAAGAGGACTAGCGGGGGAGAGACCCAGTACTTC
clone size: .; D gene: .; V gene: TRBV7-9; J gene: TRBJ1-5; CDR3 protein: CASSFGGGTYQPQHF; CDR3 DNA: TGTGCCAGCAGCTTTGGGGGGGGGACCTATCAGCCCCAGCATTTT
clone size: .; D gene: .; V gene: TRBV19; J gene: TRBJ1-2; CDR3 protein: CASAIQGLGYTF; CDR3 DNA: TGTGCCAGTGCGATACAGGGTTTAGGCTACACCTTC
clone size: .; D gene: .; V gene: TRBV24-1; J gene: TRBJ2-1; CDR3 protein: CATSGPGEYNEQFF; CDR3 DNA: TGTGCCACCAGTGGGCCGGGAGAATACAATGAGCAGTTCTTC
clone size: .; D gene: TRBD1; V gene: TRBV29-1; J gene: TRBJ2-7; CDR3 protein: CSFATGYDEQYF; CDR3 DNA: TGCAGCTTTGCGACAGGGTACGACGAGCAGTACTTC
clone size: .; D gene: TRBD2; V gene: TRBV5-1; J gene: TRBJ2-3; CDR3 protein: CASSFQPRSGRTGGADTQYF; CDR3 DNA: TGCGCCAGCAGCTTCCAACCGAGGAGCGGGAGGACGGGGGGCGCAGATACGCAGTATTTT
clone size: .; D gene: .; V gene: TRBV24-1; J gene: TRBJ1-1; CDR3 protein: CATSPSGGPTEAFF; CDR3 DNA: TGTGCCACCAGCCCTTCGGGAGGCCCGACTGAAGCTTTCTTT
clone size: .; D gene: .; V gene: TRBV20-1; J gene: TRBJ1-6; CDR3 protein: CSASQGTPESPLHF; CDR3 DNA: TGCAGTGCTAGTCAGGGAACGCCCGAATCACCCCTCCACTTT